These T cell receptor beta chains were read from a single sample in a study of beta chain features in type 1 diabetes. TCRdb's table, derived via immunoSEQ multiplex PCR, lists solely in-frame clones and lacks some. The sample lists around 250,000 clones, 27% seen once, with roughly 4.1% in the top ten. The sequenced sample consisted of central memory CD4+ T cells from blood. The receptors come from a man aged 25-45 years in good health. Both conserved end residues are part of each CDR3.

TRBJ2-7 | TRBV10-2 | CASSAEAGGEGEQYF
TRBJ2-5 | TRBV30 | CAGNRGGETQYF
TRBJ1-1 | TRBV7-6 | CASSLPPGNTEAFF
TRBJ1-1 | TRBV29-1 | CSVVPGRTEAFF
TRBJ2-1 | TRBV5-1 | CASFRDTTYNEQFF
TRBJ2-7 | TRBV7-2 | CASSSAQGGFYEQYF
TRBJ1-6 | TRBV5-1 | CASSETGQFNSPLHF
TRBJ2-3 | TRBV10-2 | CASRAGPSDTDTQYF
TRBJ2-1 | TRBV2 | CASGLIVNEQFF
TRBJ2-5 | TRBV7-2 | CASSPEEGSQETQYF
TRBJ1-5 | TRBV30 | CAWGVQGTNQPQHF
TRBJ2-3 | TRBV29-1 | CSAFHWEAGRTDTQYF
TRBJ1-5 | TRBV29-1 | CSVTGTNRNQPQHF
TRBJ2-7 | TRBV5-1 | CASSFQGTSDEQYF
TRBJ2-3 | TRBV7-8 | CASSLLTSGTTDTQYF
TRBJ2-1 | TRBV5-8 | CASSLVGRNEQFF
TRBJ2-3 | TRBV9 | CASSVVADHTDTQYF
TRBJ2-3 | TRBV4-1 | CASSRIRGEADTQYF
TRBJ2-7 | TRBV27 | CASSTVGGAYEQYF
TRBJ2-3 | TRBV29-1 | CSAQGATDTQYF
TRBJ2-4 | TRBV5-1 | CASSQGGENIQYF
TRBJ2-1 | TRBV2 | CASSERAAEKEQFF
TRBJ2-7 | TRBV5-6 | CASRPLLQGAVYEQYF
TRBJ2-3 | TRBV7-2 | CASSSRGQGADTQYF